This entry is about one TCR beta chain. Its antigen is not known. One end of the junction does not line up with germline, which may come from a read error. This entry is derived from a study of cytomegalovirus exposure and HLA in healthy donors. Study summary: Within the Caucasian-associated ancestry cluster were 65% to 85% of the roughly 360 genotyped donors. Findings and caveats of the study: The authors confirmed in vitro that a few CMV-associated chains were specific for CMV antigens. Available immune exposure information was restricted to CMV serostatus only. A classifier reportedly called cytomegalovirus status with high sensitivity and specificity.

The PCR made use of 60 Vbeta and 13 Jbeta primers. Libraries were prepared by immunoSEQ multiplex PCR; TCRdb keeps only in-frame clonotypes and omits some of them. The data contain roughly 200,000 clones, about 80% of them singletons. Per the germline V gene, CDR1 is LNHDA and CDR2 is SQIVND (reference sequence). The CDR3 sequence is 15 residues long. V gene TRBV19 combines with J gene TRBJ2-1; TRBD2 matches at 10 bases. Input material: PBMCs. The sequence was collected from a woman aged 25 to 39 in good health and CMV-seropositive. The CDR3 DNA follows: TGTGCCAGTAGCACACGACTAGCGGGTCAATCAGATTCGGTCTTC. Amino acid sequence: CASSTRLAGQSDSVF.